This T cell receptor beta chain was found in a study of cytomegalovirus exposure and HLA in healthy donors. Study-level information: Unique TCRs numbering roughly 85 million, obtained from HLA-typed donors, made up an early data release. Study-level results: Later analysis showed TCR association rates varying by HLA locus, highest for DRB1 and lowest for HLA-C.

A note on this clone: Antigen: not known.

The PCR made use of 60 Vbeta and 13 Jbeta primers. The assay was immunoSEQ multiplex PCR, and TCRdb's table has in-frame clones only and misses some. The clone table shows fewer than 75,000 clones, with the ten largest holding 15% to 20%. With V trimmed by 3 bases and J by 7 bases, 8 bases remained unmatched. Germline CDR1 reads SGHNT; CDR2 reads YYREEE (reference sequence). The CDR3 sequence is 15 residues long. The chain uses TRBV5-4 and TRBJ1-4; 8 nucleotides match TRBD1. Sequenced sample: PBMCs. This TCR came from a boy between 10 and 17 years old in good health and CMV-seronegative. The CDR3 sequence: CASSYGQGEPEKLFF. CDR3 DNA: TGTGCCAGCAGCTACGGACAGGGAGAACCTGAAAAACTGTTTTTT.